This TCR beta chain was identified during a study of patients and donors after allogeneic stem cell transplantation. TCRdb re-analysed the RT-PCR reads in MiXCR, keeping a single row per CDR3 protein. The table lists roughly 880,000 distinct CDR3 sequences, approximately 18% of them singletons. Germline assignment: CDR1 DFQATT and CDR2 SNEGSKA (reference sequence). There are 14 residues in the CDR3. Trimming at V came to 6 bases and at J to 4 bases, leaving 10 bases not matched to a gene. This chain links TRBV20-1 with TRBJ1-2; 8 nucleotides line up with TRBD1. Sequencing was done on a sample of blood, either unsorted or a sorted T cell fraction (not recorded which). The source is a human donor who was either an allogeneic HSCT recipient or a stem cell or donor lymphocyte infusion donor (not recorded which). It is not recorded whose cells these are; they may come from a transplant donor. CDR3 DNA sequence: TGCAGTGCCCATCAGGGGGCGAGGGTCTATGGCTACACCTTC. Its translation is CSAHQGARVYGYTF.